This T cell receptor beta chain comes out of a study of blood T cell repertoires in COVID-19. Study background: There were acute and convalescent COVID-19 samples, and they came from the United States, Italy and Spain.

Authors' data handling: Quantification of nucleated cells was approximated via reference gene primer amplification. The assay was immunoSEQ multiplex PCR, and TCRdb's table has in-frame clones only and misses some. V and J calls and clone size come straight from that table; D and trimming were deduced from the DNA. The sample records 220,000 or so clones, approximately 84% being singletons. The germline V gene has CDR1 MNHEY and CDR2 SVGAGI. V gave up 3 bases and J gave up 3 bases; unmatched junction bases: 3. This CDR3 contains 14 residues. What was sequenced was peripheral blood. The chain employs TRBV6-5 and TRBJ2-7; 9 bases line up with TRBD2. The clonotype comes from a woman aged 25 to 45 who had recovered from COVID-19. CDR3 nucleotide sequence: TGTGCCAGCAGTTATAGCGGGAGTTTCTACGAGCAGTACTTC. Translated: CASSYSGSFYEQYF.